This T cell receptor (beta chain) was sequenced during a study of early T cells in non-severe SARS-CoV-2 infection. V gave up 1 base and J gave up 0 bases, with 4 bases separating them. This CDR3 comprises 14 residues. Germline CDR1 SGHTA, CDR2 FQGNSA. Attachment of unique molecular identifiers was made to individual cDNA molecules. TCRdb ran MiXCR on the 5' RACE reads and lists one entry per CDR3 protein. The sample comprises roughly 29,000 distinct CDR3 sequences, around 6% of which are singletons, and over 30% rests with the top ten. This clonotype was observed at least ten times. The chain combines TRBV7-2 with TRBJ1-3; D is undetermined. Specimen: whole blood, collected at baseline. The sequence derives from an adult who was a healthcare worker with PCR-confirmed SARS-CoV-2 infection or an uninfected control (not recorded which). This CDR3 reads CASSLGNSGNTIYF. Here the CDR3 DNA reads TGTGCCAGCAGCTTAGGCAACTCTGGAAACACCATATATTTT.